These 8 T cell receptor beta chains came from one sample sequenced in a study of memory CD4+ T cells and cytomegalovirus serostatus. The sort gate was single viable CD3+CD4+CD8-CD45RO+ cells for memory CD4+ T cells. Sequencing used immunoSEQ multiplex PCR; TCRdb keeps in-frame clones, though not all of them. The sample has 25,000 to 30,000 clones; more than 70% are singletons. Sequences were obtained from memory CD4+ T cells from blood. The receptors originated from an adult in good health and CMV-seronegative.

This clone was observed a few times. This chain connects TRBV30 to TRBJ1-1, with D perhaps matching TRBD1 (5 bases). Germline V gene data show CDR1 as GTSNPN and CDR2 as SVGIG (reference sequence). V was trimmed by 5 bases and J by 1 base, leaving 14 bases between them. This CDR3 contains 14 residues. Here the CDR3 reads CAWGRGHQNTEAFF. DNA for the CDR3: TGTGCCTGGGGAAGAGGACACCAGAACACTGAAGCTTTCTTT.

The chain is built from TRBV7-3 and TRBJ2-5, with D possibly being TRBD1 or TRBD2 (5 bases each). The germline gives CDR1 SGHTA, CDR2 FQGTGA. Between the trimmed V and J ends, which lost 5 bases and 5 bases, there was a span of 18 bases. The CDR3 contains 15 residues. The CDR3 sequence: CASSELGEKGETQYF. DNA for the CDR3: TGTGCCAGCAGCGAGCTCGGGGAGAAGGGGGAGACCCAGTACTTC.

This clone counts as medium-sized. V usage is TRBV6-4 and J usage is TRBJ1-1; 10 bases align to TRBD1. This CDR3 spans 14 amino acids. The ends lost 6 bases at V and 8 bases at J; junction bases unmatched: 9. Germline lookup yields CDR1 MRHNA and CDR2 SNTAGT. The CDR3 here is CASSATPGQGEAFF. The CDR3, as DNA: TGTGCCAGCAGCGCGACCCCGGGACAGGGGGAAGCTTTCTTT.

This sequence joins TRBV18 and TRBJ1-1, with 11 positions matching TRBD1. V dropped 3 bases and J dropped 6; count of bases not matched to a gene: 3. The CDR3 covers 14 residues. Germline V gene data show CDR1 as KGHSH and CDR2 as LQKENI. The CDR3 DNA reads as TGTGCCAGCTCACCCGGACAGGGGGCCTCTGAAGCTTTCTTT. Translated: CASSPGQGASEAFF.

The chain joins TRBV30 to TRBJ1-6; 7 positions agree with TRBD1. Trimming removed 4 bases from V and 7 bases from J; junction bases left unmatched: 4. The germline V gene has CDR1 GTSNPN and CDR2 SVGIG (reference sequence). CDR3 length: 13 residues. CDR3 region: CAWTAQGNSPLHF. For the CDR3, the DNA is TGTGCCTGGACCGCACAGGGGAATTCACCCCTCCACTTT.

The rearrangement joins TRBV6-5 to TRBJ2-7; D not resolved. CDR1 and CDR2 (germline): MNHEY, SVGAGI. CDR3 size: 14 residues. The V gene lost 5 bases and the J gene lost 3 bases, with 14 bases spanning the gap. The CDR3 DNA reads as TGTGCCAGCAGTAAAAAACAGAGCTACTACGAGCAGTACTTC. It is translated as CASSKKQSYYEQYF.

This clone is a singleton in its sample. The chain recombines TRBV29-1 with TRBJ1-3; D is undetermined. Per germline, CDR1 SQVTM and CDR2 ANQGSEA. Trimming left V 4 bases short and J 0 bases short, with 7 bases between. There are 13 residues in the CDR3. DNA for the CDR3: TGCAGCGTTGGCTTCAGCTCTGGAAACACCATATATTTT. Its protein product is CSVGFSSGNTIYF.

V and J are TRBV11-3 and TRBJ1-1, with TRBD1 matching over 7 bases. J was trimmed by 1 base and V by 4 bases; bases with no gene match: 9. The germline gives CDR1 SGHNT, CDR2 YENEEA. This CDR3 spans 16 amino acids. The CDR3 DNA reads as TGTGCCAGCAGCTCAGGGGAGACAGGGAAGAACACTGAAGCTTTCTTT. Translation: CASSSGETGKNTEAFF.